The present T cell receptor beta chain was sequenced within a study of OX40 agonist ivuxolimab in advanced cancers. Produced via immunoSEQ multiplex PCR; TCRdb's table is partial and in-frame only. Of 30,000 to 35,000 clones in the sample, around four fifths are singletons; the top ten hold 20% to 30%. Findings of the study overall: With doses of 0.1-3.0 mg/kg, partial responders showed among the lowest clonal expansion.

Patients were ineligible given autoimmune disease history or systemic immunosuppression. Remarks on this clone: Its specificity is unknown.

The CDR3 length is 15 residues. With 5 bases clipped from V and 10 bases from J, the junction kept 12 bases outside the gene matches. CDR1 SGHAT and CDR2 FQNNGV come from the germline V gene. This clonotype originated in an adult with an advanced solid tumor such as melanoma, head and neck, liver or kidney cancer. The chain joins TRBV11-2 to TRBJ1-1, with TRBD1 identical over 11 bases. The source material was CD4+ or CD8+ T cells sorted from blood, sampled in a trial of the OX40 agonist ivuxolimab. The chain's CDR3 is CASSPRDRGWSGAFF. DNA for the CDR3: TGTGCCAGCAGCCCCAGGGACAGGGGGTGGTCTGGAGCTTTCTTT. The variable domain in full, completed from reference TRBV11-2 and TRBJ1-1, reads EAGVAQSPRYKIIEKRQSVAFWCNPISGHATLYWYQQILGQGPKLLIQFQNNGVVDDSQLPKDRFSAERLKGVDSTLKIQPAKLEDSAVYLCASSPRDRGWSGAFFGQGTRLTVV.